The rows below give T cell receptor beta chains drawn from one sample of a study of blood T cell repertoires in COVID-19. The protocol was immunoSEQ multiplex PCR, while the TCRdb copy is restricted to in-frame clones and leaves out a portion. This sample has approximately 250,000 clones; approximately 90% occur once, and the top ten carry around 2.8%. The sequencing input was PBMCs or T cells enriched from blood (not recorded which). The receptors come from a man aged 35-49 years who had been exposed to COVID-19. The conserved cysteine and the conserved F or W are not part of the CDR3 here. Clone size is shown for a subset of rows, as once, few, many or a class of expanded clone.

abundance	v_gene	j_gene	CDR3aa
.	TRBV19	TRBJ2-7	ASSIGLAGSEQY
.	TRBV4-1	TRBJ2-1	ASSQKTGANEQF
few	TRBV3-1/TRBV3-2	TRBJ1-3	ASSQGEAIY
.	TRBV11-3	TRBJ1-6	ASSLVTWTANSPLH
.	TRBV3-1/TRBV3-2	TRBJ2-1	ASSQVVAGGNNEQF
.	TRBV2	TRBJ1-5	ASSDPGGVGNQPQH
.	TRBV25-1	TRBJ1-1	ASSQQGDTVEAF
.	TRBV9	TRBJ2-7	ASSVRDRVSEQY
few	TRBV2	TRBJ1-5	ASSEGRTIYSNQPQH
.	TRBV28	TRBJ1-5	ASSLPRQGSNQPQH
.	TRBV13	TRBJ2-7	ASSRGQGANEQY
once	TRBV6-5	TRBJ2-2	ASMADYSRGELF
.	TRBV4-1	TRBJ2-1	ASSQDEGAGSVLF
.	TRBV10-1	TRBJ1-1	ASSDTGVGTEAF
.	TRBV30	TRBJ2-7	AWSYTGGSEQY
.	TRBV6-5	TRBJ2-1	ASSYGGDSYNEQF
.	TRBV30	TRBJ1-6	AWSVLGNSPLH
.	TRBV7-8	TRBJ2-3	ASSSRDKVGKAQY
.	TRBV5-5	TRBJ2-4	ASSSYLKGLAKNIQY
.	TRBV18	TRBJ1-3	ASSRQGSGNTIY
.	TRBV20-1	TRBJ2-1	SASDLGSSYNEQF
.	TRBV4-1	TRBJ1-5	ASSPRTELGQPQH
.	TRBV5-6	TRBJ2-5	ASSSMTSASPETQY
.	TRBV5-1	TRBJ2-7	ASSSRGIHEQY